Below are 14 T cell receptor beta chains sequenced from a single sample in a study of cytomegalovirus exposure and HLA in healthy donors. Profiling relied on immunoSEQ multiplex PCR, and the TCRdb table lists in-frame clones only, not all of them. The sample has 220,000 or so clones; roughly 91% are singletons. Sequences were obtained from PBMCs. Receptors were obtained from a woman between 18 and 29 years old in good health and CMV-seropositive.

The chain couples TRBV5-1 to TRBJ1-4; TRBD1 is a possible D gene (5 bases). Germline CDR1 and CDR2: SGHRS and YFSETQ. The CDR3 length is 17 residues. V was shortened by 1 base and J by 6 bases, with 19 bases between the two germline ends. CDR3: CASSLIRRGGGYEKLFF. In DNA, the CDR3 is TGCGCCAGCAGCTTGATCCGAAGGGGAGGAGGATATGAAAAACTGTTTTTT.

The table lists this clone with a count of one. The chain uses TRBV2 and TRBJ1-3; 10 positions match TRBD1. The CDR3 is 14 amino acids. CDR1 is SNHLY, CDR2 FYNNEI, per germline. After removal of 8 bases from V and 2 bases from J, the junction contained 3 bases not matched to a gene. Here the CDR3 DNA reads TGTGCCAGCGGTGGACAGGGGGCTGGAAACACCATATATTTT. Translated: CASGGQGAGNTIYF.

V gene TRBV7-6 combines with J gene TRBJ2-3; D is uncertain. V was pared by 5 bases and J by 4 bases, with 7 bases between. From germline, CDR1 is SGHVS and CDR2 FNYEAQ. The CDR3 totals 12 residues. In DNA, the CDR3 is TGTGCCAGCAGCCGTAGTTCAGATACGCAGTATTTT. It specifies CASSRSSDTQYF.

The chain combines TRBV28 with TRBJ1-4; no reliable D call. The CDR3 runs to 14 residues. Trimming pared 5 bases from V and 5 bases from J, leaving 12 bases between. Germline CDR1 is MDHEN and CDR2 is SYDVKM. As DNA, the CDR3 is TGTGCCAGCAGTCGTCCGGGGAACAATGAAAAACTGTTTTTT. Residues: CASSRPGNNEKLFF.

The chain has TRBV30 and TRBJ2-5, with D hard to call. The ends were cut back, 3 bases at V and 4 bases at J, with 18 bases in the middle. This CDR3 has 15 residues. Germline values: CDR1 GTSNPN, CDR2 SVGIG (reference sequence). CDR3 region: CAWRPAARSRETQYF. The CDR3 DNA is TGTGCCTGGAGACCCGCAGCGAGGAGTCGAGAGACCCAGTACTTC. The full variable domain, rest sourced from reference TRBV30 and TRBJ2-5, is SQTIHQWPATLVQPVGSPLSLECTVEGTSNPNLYWYRQAAGRGLQLLFYSVGIGQISSEVPQNLSASRPQDRQFILSSKKLLLSDSGFYLCAWRPAARSRETQYFGPGTRLLVL.

The chain joins TRBV5-1 to TRBJ2-2, with 7 bases identical to TRBD1. The CDR3 consists of 17 residues. After removal of 4 bases from V and 1 base from J, the junction contained 10 bases not matched to a gene. The germline V gene encodes CDR1 SGHRS and CDR2 YFSETQ. CDR3 coding DNA: TGCGCCAGCAGCCTAAAGATTTGGACAGGGAACACCGGGGAGCTGTTTTTT. Residues: CASSLKIWTGNTGELFF. The variable domain in full, with the rest retrieved from reference TRBV5-1 and TRBJ2-2, is KAGVTQTPRYLIKTRGQQVTLSCSPISGHRSVSWYQQTPGQGLQFLFEYFSETQRNKGNFPGRFSGRQFSNSRSEMNVSTLELGDSALYLCASSLKIWTGNTGELFFGEGSRLTVL.

The V and J genes are TRBV27 and TRBJ2-7; 11 bases match TRBD2. Looked up from germline, CDR1 is MNHEY and CDR2 is SMNVEV (reference sequence). The CDR3 totals 15 residues. V dropped 4 bases and J dropped 5; count of bases not matched to a gene: 7. The CDR3 reads CASSSVAGGTDEQYF. In nucleotides, the CDR3 is TGTGCCAGCAGTTCCGTAGCGGGAGGGACCGACGAGCAGTACTTC.

This clone was counted between two and nine times. The chain has TRBV9 and TRBJ2-7; TRBD1 matches 7 bases. This CDR3 has 15 amino acids. V was pared by 4 bases and J by 6 bases, with 13 bases of the junction left unmatched. Germline V CDR1 and CDR2: SGDLS, YYNGEE. The CDR3 sequence is CASSPYGDRTIEQYF. Written as DNA, the CDR3 is TGTGCCAGCAGCCCTTATGGGGACAGAACGATCGAGCAGTACTTC.

The genes are TRBV5-4 and TRBJ1-1, with D perhaps matching TRBD1 (5 bases). Trimming shortened V by 5 bases and J by 1 base, and 12 bases separated the two germline ends. CDR3 size: 14 residues. CDR1 SGHNT and CDR2 YYREEE come from the germline V gene (reference sequence). CDR3 sequence (DNA): TGTGCCAGCAGGCGAGGCGGGGGGAACACTGAAGCTTTCTTT. Its protein is CASRRGGGNTEAFF.

V gene TRBV9 combines with J gene TRBJ2-2; 7 nucleotides agree with TRBD1. Trimming removed 3 bases from V and 5 bases from J; junction bases left unmatched: 7. Germline assignment: CDR1 SGDLS and CDR2 YYNGEE. This CDR3 has 15 amino acids. The CDR3: CASSASHRGTGELFF. DNA for the CDR3: TGTGCCAGCAGCGCATCCCACAGGGGAACCGGGGAGCTGTTTTTT.

This chain uses TRBV6-5 with TRBJ1-1; perhaps TRBD1 as D (5 bases). Trimming took 0 bases from V and 0 from J, leaving 8 bases between them. CDR1 MNHEY and CDR2 SVGAGI come from the germline V gene. This CDR3 is 15 amino acids long. As DNA, the CDR3 is TGTGCCAGCAGTTACTCGGACACGGTGAACACTGAAGCTTTCTTT. It is translated as CASSYSDTVNTEAFF.

The chain joins TRBV27 to TRBJ2-2; TRBD1 might be the D (6 bases). The CDR3 covers 15 residues. The V end lost 6 bases, the J end lost 1 base, and 12 bases lay between the germline ends. Germline V gene lookup returns CDR1 MNHEY and CDR2 SMNVEV (reference sequence). DNA for the CDR3: TGTGCCAGCAGCAGACAGGAGTTGAACACCGGGGAGCTGTTTTTT. This gives the protein CASSRQELNTGELFF.

The V call is TRBV30, the J call TRBJ2-3; D is unclear. Trimming took 7 bases from V and 2 from J, leaving 16 bases between them. From germline, CDR1 is GTSNPN and CDR2 SVGIG (reference sequence). The CDR3 has 14 amino acids. CDR3 nucleotide sequence: TGTGCCTTATACGTAGCACCTTTCACAGATACGCAGTATTTT. As protein: CALYVAPFTDTQYF.

This chain uses TRBV4-1 with TRBJ1-1, with TRBD1 as a possible D gene (6 bases). V lost 0 bases, J lost 3 bases, and 14 bases lay in between. The CDR3 sequence is 16 residues long. From germline, CDR1 is MGHRA and CDR2 YSYEKL. The CDR3 coding sequence is TGCGCCAGCAGCCAAGAAACAGGGAGGGATTACACTGAAGCTTTCTTT. Translation: CASSQETGRDYTEAFF.